These 31 T cell receptor beta chains came from one sample sequenced in a study of regulatory T cells in long-lasting Graves disease (TCRdb year 2021). The sample's time point label, in plain terms: newly diagnosed GD, antithyroid drugs for less than 3 months. RNA was extracted from PBMCs in TRIzol for both TCR sequencing and RNA sequencing. Library preparation employed multiplex PCR. The data were produced on an Illumina HiSeq 4000. CDR3 regions were amplified by Arm-PCR with iRepertoire HTBI primers to construct TCR beta libraries. TCRdb reanalyzed the raw reads on its own, using fastp at Q25 for trimming and MiXCR for clone calling, and kept in-frame beta chains. Here each entry gathers all rows of one CDR3 protein and keeps the most common genes and DNA. The sample table records 450,000 to 700,000 distinct CDR3 sequences; roughly 12% of these occur just once. The ten largest clones capture over 7.5% of the sample.

This sample also belongs to another study, concerning T cells in Graves' hyperthyroidism and ophthalmopathy.

The specimen comprised peripheral blood mononuclear cells (PBMCs), sampled at new diagnosis, from a patient treated with antithyroid drugs. The receptors originated from a man aged 25 to 45 with Graves disease. Donor details come from another sample of the same person, matched by shared clones.

In the case of this clonotype: This may come from a read error, since a much larger clone is one base off. The chain joins TRBV15 to TRBJ1-4; no reliable D call. V was pared by 1 base and J by 8 bases, with 14 bases between. The CDR3 has 15 residues. Germline CDR1 is LNHNV and CDR2 is YYDKDF (reference sequence). The CDR3 spells CATSRGGGVWEKLFF. CDR3 sequence (DNA): TGTGCCACCAGCAGAGGAGGTGGGGTCTGGGAAAAACTGTTTTTT.

This clonotype was counted at least ten times. The rearrangement uses TRBV12-3 or TRBV12-4 and TRBJ1-2; maybe TRBD1 (5 bases). There are 14 residues in the CDR3. Trimming shortened V by 6 bases and J by 5 bases, and 16 bases separated the two germline ends. CDR3 loop: CASREAEGLYGYTF. Written as DNA, the CDR3 is TGTGCCAGCAGAGAAGCGGAGGGGCTATATGGCTACACCTTC.

This clonotype has at least ten counts. The V and J genes are TRBV3-1 and TRBJ2-3; maybe TRBD2 (5 bases). The CDR3 is 14 amino acids. V lost 0 bases and J lost 3, with 7 bases in between. CDR1 and CDR2 (germline): LGHDT, YNNKEL (reference sequence). The CDR3 DNA follows: TGTGCCAGCAGCCAAGAGAAGCGGACAGATACGCAGTATTTT. Translating gives CASSQEKRTDTQYF.

Many counts were recorded for this clonotype. This chain joins TRBV19 and TRBJ1-1; 7 bases map to TRBD1. V lost 5 bases, J lost 2 bases, and 11 bases stayed unmatched. The CDR3 is 16 residues long. Germline V gene lookup returns CDR1 LNHDA and CDR2 SQIVND (reference sequence). CDR3 in DNA: TGTGCCAGTAGTCCGGGACAGCGGCCCAGTAACACTGAAGCTTTCTTT. The encoded protein is CASSPGQRPSNTEAFF. Complete variable domain (other parts from reference TRBV19 and TRBJ1-1): DGGITQSPKYLFRKEGQNVTLSCEQNLNHDAMYWYRQDPGQGLRLIYYSQIVNDFQKGDIAEGYSVSREKKESFPLTVTSAQKNPTAFYLCASSPGQRPSNTEAFFGQGTRLTVV.

This clonotype was detected ten times or more. V gene TRBV20-1 combines with J gene TRBJ1-1; D remains unclear. Trimming pared 8 bases from V and 3 bases from J, leaving 7 bases between. The CDR3 is 10 residues long. The V gene's germline CDR1 is DFQATT and CDR2 SNEGSKA (reference sequence). The CDR3 DNA sequence: TGCAGTCCCCCCGACACTGAAGCTTTCTTT. It specifies CSPPDTEAFF.

In its sample, this clonotype was seen many times. The rearrangement uses TRBV5-1 and TRBJ1-4; no definite D call. CDR1 is SGHRS, CDR2 YFSETQ, per germline. The CDR3 is 14 amino acids. Between the trimmed V and J ends, which lost 4 bases and 0 bases, there was a span of 7 bases. The CDR3 here is CASSEASTNEKLFF. The CDR3 DNA reads as TGCGCCAGCAGCGAGGCCTCAACTAATGAAAAACTGTTTTTT.

Ten or more counts support this clonotype. The V gene is TRBV11-2, the J gene TRBJ2-1; D gene uncertain. The germline V gene has CDR1 SGHAT and CDR2 FQNNGV. CDR3 length: 15 amino acids. Trimming pared 6 bases from V and 2 bases from J, leaving 14 bases between. CDR3 residues: CASRKDLRTYNEQFF. The CDR3 DNA is TGTGCCAGCAGGAAGGACCTAAGAACCTACAATGAGCAGTTCTTC.

This clonotype was seen only a few times. This CDR3 is CASRVGQNQPQHF. For the CDR3, the DNA is TGCGCCAGCAGGGTCGGGCAGAATCAGCCCCAGCATTTT. The V and J genes are TRBV5-1 and TRBJ1-5; D call uncertain. The CDR3 loop spans 13 amino acids. V lost 5 bases and J 4 bases, leaving 10 bases between the germline ends. Germline loops: CDR1 SGHRS, CDR2 YFSETQ.

At least ten counts were recorded for this clonotype. V gene TRBV20-1 combines with J gene TRBJ2-1; D call uncertain. The CDR3 spans 12 residues. The germline V gene encodes CDR1 DFQATT and CDR2 SNEGSKA (reference sequence). Trimming took 3 bases from V and 4 from J, leaving 7 bases between them. DNA of the CDR3: TGCAGTGCTAGCCGGAATTACAATGAGCAGTTCTTC. Residues: CSASRNYNEQFF.

This clonotype occurred a few times. In DNA, the CDR3 is TGTGCCAGTGCCCTGGGAGGGAGCGTGGGCACAGATACGCAGTATTTT. Translating gives CASALGGSVGTDTQYF. J is TRBJ2-3 and V is TRBV5-4, with 7 bases fitting TRBD2. Germline trimming cut 8 bases from V and 1 base from J; bases unmatched to any gene: 13. Germline V gene data show CDR1 as SGHNT and CDR2 as YYREEE (reference sequence). This CDR3 contains 16 residues. Full variable domain (missing parts from reference TRBV5-4 and TRBJ2-3): ETGVTQSPTHLIKTRGQQVTLRCSSQSGHNTVSWYQQALGQGPQFIFQYYREEENGRGNFPPRFSGLQFPNYSSELNVNALELDDSALYLCASALGGSVGTDTQYFGPGTRLTVL.

With respect to this clonotype: With a much larger clone just one base away, this may be a read error. The genes are TRBV7-9 and TRBJ2-1; a weak D match, TRBD2 (6 bases). The CDR3 has 18 residues. Germline CDR1 is SEHNR and CDR2 is FQNEAQ (reference sequence). The V end lost 8 bases, the J end lost 9 bases, and 32 bases lay between the germline ends. Here the CDR3 reads CASSKPSSGRGRWGEQFF. CDR3 DNA sequence: TGTGCCAGCTCCAAGCCGAGTAGCGGCCGAGGGAGGTGGGGTGAGCAGTTCTTC.

This clonotype was recorded many times. The chain combines TRBV2 with TRBJ2-3; D unclear. The germline gives CDR1 SNHLY, CDR2 FYNNEI. The CDR3 length is 10 residues. This chain's CDR3 is CATRSDTQYF. The CDR3 DNA is TGTGCTACGCGATCAGATACGCAGTATTTT.

The genes are TRBV6-5 and TRBJ2-1; D remains unclear. CDR1 MNHEY and CDR2 SVGAGI come from the germline V gene. Trimming shortened V by 0 bases and J by 0 bases, and 9 bases separated the two germline ends. There are 16 residues in the CDR3. The CDR3: CASSYSATRSYNEQFF. The CDR3 DNA is TGTGCCAGCAGTTACTCAGCGACTCGCTCCTACAATGAGCAGTTCTTC.

This clonotype was recorded at least ten times. V gene TRBV14 combines with J gene TRBJ2-6; D remains ambiguous. Trimming left V 3 bases short and J 0 bases short, with 9 bases between. This CDR3 region has 16 residues. In germline, CDR1 is SGHDN, CDR2 FVKESK. CDR3 sequence reads: CASSHWSRSGANVLTF. The CDR3 region has the DNA TGTGCCAGCAGCCATTGGAGCCGCTCTGGGGCCAACGTCCTGACTTTC.

The chain has TRBV29-1 and TRBJ2-6; D not resolved. Germline V gene lookup returns CDR1 SQVTM and CDR2 ANQGSEA. Trimming cost V 5 bases and J 1 base, with 6 bases left between them. The CDR3 consists of 13 residues. The CDR3: CSVQPSGANVLTF. CDR3 bases: TGCAGCGTTCAACCATCTGGGGCCAACGTCCTGACTTTC.

To note about this clonotype: This clone may be a read error of a much larger clone one base away. The V and J genes are TRBV2 and TRBJ2-1; the match to TRBD2 covers 9 bases. The J call may be incorrect, as the DNA end agrees better with TRBJ2-5. The germline gives CDR1 SNHLY, CDR2 FYNNEI. This CDR3 is built from 14 residues. The DNA of the CDR3 is TGTGCCAGCAGGAGACTAGCGGACCAAGAGACCCAGTACTTC. Translating gives CASRRLADQETQYF.

This clonotype was seen a few times. This chain connects TRBV19 to TRBJ2-1; the D is unclear. The V end lost 2 bases, the J end lost 8 bases, and 16 bases lay between the germline ends. The CDR3 has 15 amino acids. Per the germline V gene, CDR1 is LNHDA and CDR2 is SQIVND (reference sequence). The CDR3 protein is CASSIFGSDLDEQFF. The CDR3 region has the DNA TGTGCCAGTAGTATATTCGGGTCCGACTTGGATGAGCAGTTCTTC.

The table lists this clonotype with a few counts. J is TRBJ2-7 and V is TRBV6-1; 14 nucleotides line up with TRBD2. The J segment lost 5 bases and the V segment lost 5 bases, leaving 2 bases of the junction unmatched. The germline gives CDR1 MNHNS, CDR2 SASEGT. There are 14 residues in the CDR3. CDR3: CASSRTSGRNEQYF. In DNA, the CDR3 is TGTGCCAGCAGTAGGACTAGCGGGAGGAACGAGCAGTACTTC.

This clonotype has ten or more counts. The V call is TRBV27, the J call TRBJ1-6; D is unresolved. The CDR3 covers 17 residues. From germline, CDR1 is MNHEY and CDR2 SMNVEV (reference sequence). V was clipped by 6 bases and J by 0 bases, with 15 bases between them. As DNA, the CDR3 is TGTGCCAGCAGCCCAATTGACGGGAGCTCCTATAATTCACCCCTCCACTTT. As protein: CASSPIDGSSYNSPLHF.

This clonotype was found many times. This chain links TRBV27 with TRBJ2-5; 10 nucleotides match TRBD2. This CDR3 region has 15 residues. The V and J ends lost 3 bases and 4 bases, in that order; junction bases with no gene match: 5. CDR1 and CDR2 from the germline V gene are MNHEY and SMNVEV (reference sequence). The CDR3: CASSLTPSGRETQYF. In nucleotides, the CDR3 is TGTGCCAGCAGTTTGACCCCTAGCGGGAGAGAGACCCAGTACTTC.

Ten or more counts support this clonotype. This sequence joins TRBV24-1 and TRBJ2-1, with 13 nucleotides matching TRBD2. Germline-derived CDR1 and CDR2 are KGHDR and SFDVKD. With V trimmed by 4 bases and J by 6 bases, 2 bases remained unmatched. This CDR3 comprises 15 residues. The CDR3 sequence: CATSDTSGRANEQFF. The CDR3 region has the DNA TGTGCCACCAGTGACACTAGCGGGAGGGCCAATGAGCAGTTCTTC.

About this clonotype itself: Only one base separates this from a far larger clonotype, so it likely reflects a read error. The chain employs TRBV28 and TRBJ2-1; no firm D call. Deletions cut 2 bases from V and 7 bases from J, with 21 bases between. This CDR3 has 17 amino acids. Germline V CDR1 and CDR2: MDHEN, SYDVKM. The CDR3: CASSLPPSWGLWNEQFF. The CDR3 DNA reads TGTGCCAGCAGTTTACCCCCCTCGTGGGGTTTATGGAATGAGCAGTTCTTC.

The chain recombines TRBV3-1 with TRBJ1-1, with D possibly matching TRBD1 (5 bases). V lost 1 base and J lost 5, with 8 bases in between. This CDR3 is built from 13 residues. Germline V CDR1 and CDR2: LGHDT, YNNKEL (reference sequence). In DNA, the CDR3 is TGTGCCAGCAGCCAAGCAGGGAGAACTGAAGCTTTCTTT. Translation: CASSQAGRTEAFF.

This clonotype came up a few times. The V and J genes are TRBV5-1 and TRBJ2-4; a possible D gene is TRBD1 (5 bases). Looked up from germline, CDR1 is SGHRS and CDR2 is YFSETQ. The CDR3 sequence is 15 residues long. V lost 0 bases and J 0 bases, leaving 7 bases between the germline ends. CDR3 amino acids: CASSLVGQAKNIQYF. CDR3 nucleotide sequence: TGCGCCAGCAGCTTGGTTGGACAAGCCAAAAACATTCAGTACTTC.

The table lists this clonotype with many counts. The chain uses TRBV2 and TRBJ1-2; D possibly corresponds to TRBD1 (5 bases). Germline CDR1 is SNHLY and CDR2 is FYNNEI. This CDR3 is built from 14 residues. V dropped 5 bases and J dropped 5 bases, with 15 bases sitting between them. This CDR3 reads CASSPDGGLYGYTF. In nucleotides, the CDR3 is TGTGCCAGCAGTCCCGACGGGGGGTTGTATGGCTACACCTTC.

This clonotype was seen only once. With a much larger clone just one base away, this may be a read error. V usage is TRBV27 and J usage is TRBJ2-7; D ambiguous. Germline-derived CDR1 and CDR2 are MNHEY and SMNVEV (reference sequence). This CDR3 comprises 12 residues. The ends were cut back, 6 bases at V and 6 bases at J, with 12 bases in the middle. CDR3 nucleotide sequence: TGTGCCAGCAGGCGACTGTATGTCGAGCAGTACTTC. Its translation is CASRRLYVEQYF.

This sequence joins TRBV10-1 and TRBJ1-5, with D tentatively TRBD1 (5 bases). This CDR3 has 19 amino acids. CDR1 is WNHNN and CDR2 is SYGVQD in the germline V gene (reference sequence). V lost 5 bases to trimming and J lost 0 bases, with 23 bases between them. The CDR3 DNA sequence: TGCGCCAGCAGTTCTCATTTCAGACAGCGAACCAATAGCAATCAGCCCCAGCATTTT. It yields the protein CASSSHFRQRTNSNQPQHF.

The chain is built from TRBV20-1 and TRBJ2-7; D is perhaps TRBD1 or TRBD2 (6 bases each). Germline CDR1 reads DFQATT; CDR2 reads SNEGSKA (reference sequence). This CDR3 contains 14 residues. The V and J ends lost 2 bases and 3 bases respectively, with 14 bases between them. The CDR3 protein is CSARPGARDYEQYF. The CDR3 DNA reads as TGCAGTGCTAGACCAGGGGCGCGGGACTACGAGCAGTACTTC.

This clonotype was counted between two and nine times. Given a much more abundant clone one base away, this may be a read error. The chain joins TRBV12-3 or TRBV12-4 to TRBJ2-7; unclear D gene. The germline V and J ends were trimmed by 2 bases and 6 bases, with 14 bases remaining between them. CDR3 length: 14 amino acids. This CDR3 is CASSLSDPLSEQYF. As DNA, the CDR3 is TGTGCCAGCAGTTTATCCGACCCCCTCAGCGAGCAGTACTTC.

This chain uses TRBV6-1 with TRBJ2-1; 13 bases map to TRBD2. V lost 7 bases, J lost 12 bases, and 18 bases stayed unmatched. The length of the CDR3 is 17 residues. CDR1 and CDR2 (germline): MNHNS, SASEGT. The CDR3 loop reads CASTGVGIGTSGKGQFF. Here the CDR3 DNA reads TGTGCCAGCACGGGTGTAGGGATCGGGACTAGCGGGAAAGGGCAGTTCTTC.

The sample holds a few counts of this clonotype. The rearrangement joins TRBV3-1 to TRBJ2-2, with D possibly TRBD2 on 7 matching bases. The V gene lost 3 bases and the J gene lost 6 bases, with 11 bases spanning the gap. CDR3 length equals 14 residues. Germline V gene lookup returns CDR1 LGHDT and CDR2 YNNKEL (reference sequence). CDR3 residues: CASSQAGGPGELFF. CDR3 nucleotide sequence: TGTGCCAGCAGCCAGGCCGGGGGGCCCGGGGAGCTGTTTTTT. Full variable domain (missing parts from reference TRBV3-1 and TRBJ2-2): DTAVSQTPKYLVTQMGNDKSIKCEQNLGHDTMYWYKQDSKKFLKIMFSYNNKELIINETVPNRFSPKSPDKAHLNLHINSLELGDSAVYFCASSQAGGPGELFFGEGSRLTVL.